The present T cell receptor beta chain was sequenced within a study of identifying expanded T cells in peripheral blood. This CDR3 is built from 14 residues. Germline V gene data show CDR1 as SGHDT and CDR2 as YYEEEE. Trimming cost V 0 bases and J 3 bases; bases outside gene matches: 2. With respect to this clone: Its matching antigen is unknown.

Assay: immunoSEQ multiplex PCR; the TCRdb copy retains only in-frame clones and omits some. The repertoire holds 100,000 or so clones, roughly 85% seen once, with about 18% in the top ten. No infections or other immune events were documented during collection. Points from the study as a whole: Differentially abundant clones: approximately 1.3 between replicates, around 16 at 2 to 3 weeks, less than 20 at four. Approximately two-week clone count variance significantly increased as total template count grew.

The sample was blood. The clonotype originates from a person aged 18 to 75 in good health. The V gene is TRBV5-6, the J gene TRBJ2-7; 8 bases align to TRBD2. CDR3 sequence: CASSLGLANYEQYF. Here the CDR3 DNA reads TGTGCCAGCAGCTTGGGACTAGCGAACTACGAGCAGTACTTC. The full variable domain, in which reference TRBV5-6 and TRBJ2-7 provide the parts outside the CDR3, is DAGVTQSPTHLIKTRGQQVTLRCSPKSGHDTVSWYQQALGQGPQFIFQYYEEEERQRGNFPDRFSGHQFPNYSSELNVNALLLGDSALYLCASSLGLANYEQYFGPGTRLTVT.